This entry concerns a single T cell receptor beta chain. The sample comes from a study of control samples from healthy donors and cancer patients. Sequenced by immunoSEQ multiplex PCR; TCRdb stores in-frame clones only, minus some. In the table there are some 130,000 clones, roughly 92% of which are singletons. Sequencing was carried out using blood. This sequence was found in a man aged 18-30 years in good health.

CDR3 residues: CASSEAEQGQSEKLFF. CDR3 bases: TGCGCCAGCAGTGAGGCTGAACAGGGACAGAGTGAAAAACTGTTTTTT. The rearrangement uses TRBV10-2 and TRBJ1-4; 7 nucleotides match TRBD1. J was trimmed by 7 bases and V by 2 bases; bases with no gene match: 10. Germline V gene lookup returns CDR1 WSHSY and CDR2 SAAADI. The CDR3 runs 16 residues.